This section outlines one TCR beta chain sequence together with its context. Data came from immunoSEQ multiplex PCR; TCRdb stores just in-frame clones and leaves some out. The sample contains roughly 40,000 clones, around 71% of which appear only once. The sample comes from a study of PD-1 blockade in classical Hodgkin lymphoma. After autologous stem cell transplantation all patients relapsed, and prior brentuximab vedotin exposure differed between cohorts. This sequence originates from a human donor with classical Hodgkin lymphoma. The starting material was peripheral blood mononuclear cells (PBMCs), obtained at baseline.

CDR3 loop: CASSLTPRGGAGNTIYF. CDR3 sequence (DNA): TGTGCCAGCAGCCTCACCCCCCGGGGGGGCGCTGGAAACACCATATATTTT. This sequence joins TRBV7-6 and TRBJ1-3; maybe TRBD1 (6 bases). This CDR3 has 17 residues. The germline V gene has CDR1 SGHVS and CDR2 FNYEAQ. Between the trimmed V and J ends, which lost 5 bases and 2 bases, there was a span of 19 bases. Complete variable domain (other parts from reference TRBV7-6 and TRBJ1-3): GAGVSQSPRYKVTKRGQDVALRCDPISGHVSLYWYRQALGQGPEFLTYFNYEAQQDKSGLPNDRFSAERPEGSISTLTIQRTEQRDSAMYRCASSLTPRGGAGNTIYFGEGSWLTVV.